In its sample, the clone carrying this T cell receptor beta chain was seen once. The source of the sample is a study of technical replicates of blood from several donors. V was trimmed by 4 bases and J by 10 bases, leaving 20 bases between them. The CDR3 spans 15 residues. Germline CDR1 and CDR2: SGDLS and YYNGEE. The repertoire was sequenced with immunoSEQ multiplex PCR; TCRdb's copy has only in-frame clones and lacks some. The sample yields about 73,000 clones, 93% seen once. Sequencing input: T cells isolated from PBMCs. The origin of this receptor is a human donor in good health. The V gene is TRBV9, the J gene TRBJ1-4; D might be TRBD1 (5 bases). CDR3 residues: CASSSRTSGYGKLFF. The CDR3 region has the DNA TGTGCCAGCAGCTCAAGGACATCCGGGTACGGAAAACTGTTTTTT.